This TCR beta chain was sequenced for a study of T-cell memory formation after mild COVID-19 (dated by TCRdb to about 2021). With regard to the full study: TCR sequence clusters from the two donors were found to be largely donor specific. T-cell clones expanding and contracting after mild COVID-19 in two donors were tracked by longitudinal TCRalpha and TCRbeta repertoire sequencing. Two young, previously healthy adult volunteers made up the cohort, one male and one female.

The CDR1 and CDR2 encoded by the germline V gene (reference sequence) are LNHNV and YYDKDF. Including the terminal cysteine and phenylalanine, the CDR3 comprises 14 residues. The DNA shown is the 42-base CDR3, in frame from base 1. The V end loses 3 bases and the J end loses 5 bases, and a stretch of 8 bases separates them. The full study reports these points: SARS-CoV-2 specificity was not confirmed for the second-wave clones peaking on day 37. Contracting CD4+ clones were found mainly in CM and EM memory subsets, while CD8+ clones were enriched in EMRA. Some responding clones were detected in pre-infection memory, suggesting pre-existing cross-reactive memory T cells joined the SARS-CoV-2 response. Clones contracting from day 15 to 85 had balanced CD4/CD8 phenotypes, while a second wave expanding from day 15 to 37 was biased towards CD4+. The study covered only a couple of mild cases, and larger cohorts including severe cases with pre-infection samples were considered necessary.

This clonotype was seen a handful of times. The antigen it recognizes is unknown. No much larger clonotype is one base removed from it; base qualities were not supplied. These reads were obtained on an Illumina NovaSeq 6000. cDNA libraries for TCRalpha and TCRbeta were prepared by 5'RACE using constant-segment primers, with sample barcodes and unique molecular identifiers added. RNA was extracted from every sample with Trizol reagent. Amplification of the libraries took two PCR steps, and the second step added a second sample barcode plus Illumina TruSeq adapters. Libraries were sequenced on an Illumina NovaSeq with 2 x 150 bp paired-end reads. Regarding the original processing steps: Reads were demultiplexed and collapsed into UMI-guided consensus sequences with migec v1.2.7. Using mixcr v2.1.11, the UMI consensuses were aligned to TRA and TRB V and J templates and assembled into clonotypes. A clonotype was counted as expanded or contracted only when both edgeR and NoisET called the clonotype significant, with the noise models trained on biological replicates. edgeR calls used a false discovery rate-adjusted p below 0.01 and a log2 fold-change threshold of 1. PCA with hierarchical clustering of max-normalized trajectories of the 1000 most abundant clonotypes was used as exploratory dynamics analysis. Separately sequenced CD4+ and CD8+ repertoires were used to assign a CD4 or CD8 phenotype to each responding clone. TCRdb cleaned the public reads at Q25 with fastp, built clones with MiXCR and kept in-frame beta chains. Under each unique CDR3 protein, matching rows form one entry showing the most common genes and DNA. The authors' filters were not applied to this entry. Present in this sample are roughly 400,000 distinct CDR3 sequences, about 24% of which were seen just once. Of the sample, around 8.8% is held by the ten largest clones.

Ficoll-Paque density gradient centrifugation was used to isolate PBMCs. The specimen sequenced was PBMCs or a T cell subset sorted from them (not recorded which). The V gene is TRBV15 and the J gene is TRBJ2-6; the D gene lacks a confident call. The source of this sequence is an adult woman who had mild COVID-19 (a few samples of this study predate the infection). The sample titles of this study are shuffled in the database, so cell type and time point are left out; the donor was told from shared clones. The sequenced DNA is TGTGCCACCAGCAGGCCCGACAGGGCCAACGTCCTGACTTTC. It is translated as CATSRPDRANVLTF.